Sequencing of this T cell receptor (beta chain) was carried out in a study of T cell responses to AZD1222 COVID-19 vaccine. Regarding the study as a whole: CD4 TCRs linked to vaccination spanned spike, dominating at 160-218 and 743-854. Reports say nearly half of spike-specific TCRs go after unmutated variant regions.

A word on this clone: Its antigen remains unidentified.

The CDR3 is 15 amino acids. The junction had 7 bases not matched to a gene; V was cut back by 2 bases and J by 10 bases. Germline assignment: CDR1 SEHNR and CDR2 FQNEAQ (reference sequence). The data were produced by immunoSEQ multiplex PCR, yet TCRdb's version contains in-frame clones alone and is incomplete. The sample comprises about 180,000 clones, 85% to 95% of which are singletons, and roughly 1.9% rests with the top ten. This sample comprised peripheral blood, obtained 28 days after the second AZD1222 dose. The V gene is TRBV7-9, the J gene TRBJ1-6, with 8 bases fitting TRBD1. The receptor was derived from an adult who received the AZD1222 COVID-19 vaccine. CDR3 bases: TGTGCCAGCAGCTTATACCGGACAGGGACGTCACCCCTCCACTTT. Amino acids: CASSLYRTGTSPLHF.